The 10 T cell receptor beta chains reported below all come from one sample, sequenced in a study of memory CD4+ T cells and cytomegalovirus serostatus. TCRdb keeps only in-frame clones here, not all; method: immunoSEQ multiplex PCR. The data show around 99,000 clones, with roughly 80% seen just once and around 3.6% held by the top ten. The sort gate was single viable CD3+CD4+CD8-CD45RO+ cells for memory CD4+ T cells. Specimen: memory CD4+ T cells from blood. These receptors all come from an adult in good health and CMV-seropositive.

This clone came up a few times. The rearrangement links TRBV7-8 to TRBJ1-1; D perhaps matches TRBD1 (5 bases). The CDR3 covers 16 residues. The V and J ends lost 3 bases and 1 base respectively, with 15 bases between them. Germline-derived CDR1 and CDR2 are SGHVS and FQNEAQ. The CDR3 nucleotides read TGTGCCAGCAGCTTGAATCCCGGGACGGCGAACACTGAAGCTTTCTTT. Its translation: CASSLNPGTANTEAFF.

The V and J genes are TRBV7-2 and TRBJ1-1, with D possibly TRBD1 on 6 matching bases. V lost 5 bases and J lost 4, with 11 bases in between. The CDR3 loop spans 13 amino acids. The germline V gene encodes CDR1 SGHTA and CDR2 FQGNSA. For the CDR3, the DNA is TGTGCCAGCAGCCTTACAGGGATCACTGAAGCTTTCTTT. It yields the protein CASSLTGITEAFF. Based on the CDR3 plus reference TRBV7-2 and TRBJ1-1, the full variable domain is GAGVSQSPSNKVTEKGKDVELRCDPISGHTALYWYRQSLGQGLEFLIYFQGNSAPDKSGLPSDRFSAERTGGSVSTLTIQRTQQEDSAVYLCASSLTGITEAFFGQGTRLTVV.

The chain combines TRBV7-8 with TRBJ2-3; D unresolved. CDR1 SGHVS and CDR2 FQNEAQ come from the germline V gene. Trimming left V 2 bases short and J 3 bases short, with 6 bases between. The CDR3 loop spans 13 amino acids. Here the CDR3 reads CASSLTPTDTQYF. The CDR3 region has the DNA TGTGCCAGCAGCTTAACTCCGACAGATACGCAGTATTTT.

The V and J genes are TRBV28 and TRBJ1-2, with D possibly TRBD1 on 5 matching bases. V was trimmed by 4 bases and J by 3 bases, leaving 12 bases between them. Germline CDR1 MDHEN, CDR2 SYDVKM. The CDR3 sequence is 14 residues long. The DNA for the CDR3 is TGTGCCAGCAGTTCCGTCCAGGGACACTATGGCTACACCTTC. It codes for CASSSVQGHYGYTF.

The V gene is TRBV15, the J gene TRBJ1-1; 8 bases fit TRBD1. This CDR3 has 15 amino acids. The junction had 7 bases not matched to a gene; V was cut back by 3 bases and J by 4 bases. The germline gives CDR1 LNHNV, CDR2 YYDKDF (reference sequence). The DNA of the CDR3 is TGTGCCACCAGCAGCCGACAGGGGTTAGCCACTGAAGCTTTCTTT. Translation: CATSSRQGLATEAFF.

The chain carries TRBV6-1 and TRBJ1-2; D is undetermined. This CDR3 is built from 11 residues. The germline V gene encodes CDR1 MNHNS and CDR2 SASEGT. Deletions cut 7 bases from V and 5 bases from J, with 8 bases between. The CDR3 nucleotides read TGTGCCAGCACCTCCCGTTATGGCTACACCTTC. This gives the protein CASTSRYGYTF.

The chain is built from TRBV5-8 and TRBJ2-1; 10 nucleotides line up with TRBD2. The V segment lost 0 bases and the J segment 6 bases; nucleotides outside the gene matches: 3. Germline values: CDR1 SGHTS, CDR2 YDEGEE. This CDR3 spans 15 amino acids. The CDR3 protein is CASSLGASGSNEQFF. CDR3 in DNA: TGTGCCAGCAGCTTGGGGGCTAGCGGGAGCAATGAGCAGTTCTTC.

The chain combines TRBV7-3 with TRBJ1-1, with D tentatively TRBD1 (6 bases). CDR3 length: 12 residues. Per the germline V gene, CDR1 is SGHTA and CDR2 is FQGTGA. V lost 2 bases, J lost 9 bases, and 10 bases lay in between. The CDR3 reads CASSLGGRQAFF. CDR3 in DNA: TGTGCCAGCAGCTTAGGGGGGCGTCAAGCTTTCTTT. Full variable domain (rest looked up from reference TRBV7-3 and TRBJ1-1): GAGVSQTPSNKVTEKGKYVELRCDPISGHTALYWYRQSLGQGPEFLIYFQGTGAADDSGLPNDRFFAVRPEGSVSTLKIQRTERGDSAVYLCASSLGGRQAFFGQGTRLTVV.

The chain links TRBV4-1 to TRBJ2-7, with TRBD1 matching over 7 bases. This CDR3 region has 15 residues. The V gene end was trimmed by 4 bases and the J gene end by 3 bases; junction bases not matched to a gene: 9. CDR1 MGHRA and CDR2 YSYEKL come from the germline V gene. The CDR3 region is CASSRSEGQLYEQYF. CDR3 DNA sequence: TGCGCCAGCAGCCGGAGCGAGGGACAGCTCTACGAGCAGTACTTC.

Written as DNA, the CDR3 is TGTGCCAGCAGTAGAACCAGGGATCAGCCCCAGCATTTT. Encoded protein: CASSRTRDQPQHF. This chain uses TRBV6-6 with TRBJ1-5, with D possibly being TRBD1 (5 bases). Germline-derived CDR1 and CDR2 are MNHNY and SVGAGI (reference sequence). V was shortened by 5 bases and J by 5 bases, with 10 bases between the two germline ends. This CDR3 spans 13 amino acids.